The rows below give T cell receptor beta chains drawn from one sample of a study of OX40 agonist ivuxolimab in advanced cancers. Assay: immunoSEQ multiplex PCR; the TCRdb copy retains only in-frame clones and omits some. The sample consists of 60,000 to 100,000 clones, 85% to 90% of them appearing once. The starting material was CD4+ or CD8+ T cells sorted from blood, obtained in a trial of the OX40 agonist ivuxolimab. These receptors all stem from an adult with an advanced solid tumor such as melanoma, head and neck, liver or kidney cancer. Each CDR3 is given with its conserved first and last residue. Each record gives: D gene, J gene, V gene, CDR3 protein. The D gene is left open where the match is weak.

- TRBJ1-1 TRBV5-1 CASREDRFEAFF
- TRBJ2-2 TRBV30 CAWSGGVREHTGELFF
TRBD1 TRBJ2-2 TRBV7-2 CASSGQGTADTGELFF
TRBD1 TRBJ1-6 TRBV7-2 CASSYRVGTDNSPLHF
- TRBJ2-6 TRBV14 CASSPRGNSGANVLTF
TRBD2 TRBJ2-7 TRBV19 CASSKESGTYEQYF
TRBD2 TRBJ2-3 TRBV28 CASSPFVGGGILTDTQYF
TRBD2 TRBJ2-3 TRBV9 CASSVDSGGPDTQYF
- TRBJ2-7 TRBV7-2 CASSLGFRTEYEQYF
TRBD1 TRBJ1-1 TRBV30 CAWSKTGVRTEAFF
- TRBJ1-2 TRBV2 CASSDAGYGYTF
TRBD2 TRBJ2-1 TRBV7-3 CASSLTASGRGEQFF
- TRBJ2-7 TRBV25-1 CASEPGTTSYEQYF
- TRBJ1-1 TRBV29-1 CSVTLLGTEAFF
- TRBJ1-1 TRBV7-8 CASSLDGRVNTEAFF
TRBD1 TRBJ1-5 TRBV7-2 CASSPQGNQPQHF
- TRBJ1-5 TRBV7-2 CASSLRPGGNQPQHF
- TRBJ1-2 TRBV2 CASSSRGASNYGYTF
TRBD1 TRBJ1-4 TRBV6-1 CASRGTGDPLSKLFF
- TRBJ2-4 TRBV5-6 CASSLGLAWNIQYF
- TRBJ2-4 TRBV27 CASKSREGGKNIQYF
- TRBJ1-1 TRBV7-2 CASSPQGFGTEAFF
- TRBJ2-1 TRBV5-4 CASSFAGSTTRQFF
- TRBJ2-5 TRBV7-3 CASSLVSTETQYF
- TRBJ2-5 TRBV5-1 CASSLDRGETQYF
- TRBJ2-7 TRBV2 CASSVDPLSHEQYF
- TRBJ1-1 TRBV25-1 CASSGGVQNTEAFF
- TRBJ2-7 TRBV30 CAWRKQGRGEQYF
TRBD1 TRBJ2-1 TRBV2 CASRPGQGLDNEQFF
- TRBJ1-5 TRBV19 CASWGGRGNQPQHF
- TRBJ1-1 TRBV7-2 CASSSGGGAVNTEAFF
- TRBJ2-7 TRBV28 CASSSETPGSYEQYF
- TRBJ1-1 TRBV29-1 CSVELWAGVNTEAFF
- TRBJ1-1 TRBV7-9 CASTFPPRDPAFF
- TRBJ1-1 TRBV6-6 CASSLDTGLTTEAFF
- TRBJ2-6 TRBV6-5 CASSYGSSGANVLTF
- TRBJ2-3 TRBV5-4 CASSRDTDTQYF
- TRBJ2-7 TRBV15 CATSRVGPYEQYF
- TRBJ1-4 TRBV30 CAWTRTGNEKLFF
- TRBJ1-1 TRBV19 CASSISRYLWRNTEAFF
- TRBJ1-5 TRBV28 CASSLPGVQPQHF
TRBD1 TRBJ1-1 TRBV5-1 CASSRLGQGPGGAFF
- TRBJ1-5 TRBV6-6 CASSYLGKNQPQHF
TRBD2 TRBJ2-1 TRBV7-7 CASSSGAGGYNEQFF
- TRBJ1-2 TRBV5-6 CASSADRTYGYTF
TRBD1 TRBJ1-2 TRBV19 CASSIDLRGRGYTF
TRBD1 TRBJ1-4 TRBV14 CASSSRTGPNEKLFF
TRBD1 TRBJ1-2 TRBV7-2 CASSDNRGRNPYGYTF
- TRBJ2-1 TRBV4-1 CASSQGAGPPINEQFF
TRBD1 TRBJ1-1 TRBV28 CASKGGQGVTEAFF
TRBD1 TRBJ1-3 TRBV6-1 CASSVETGWYF
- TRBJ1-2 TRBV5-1 CASSLDRWDGYTF